A selection of T cell receptor beta chains follows, all from one sample in a study of cytomegalovirus exposure and HLA in healthy donors. The repertoire was sequenced with immunoSEQ multiplex PCR; TCRdb's copy has only in-frame clones and lacks some. The repertoire consists of fewer than 80,000 clones, with nearly 96% occurring once and the leading ten covering roughly 4.3%. The sample consisted of PBMCs. These receptor sequences come from a woman under 30 in good health and CMV-seropositive. Both conserved end residues are part of each CDR3. D genes are given only for firm matches. Rows may omit the clone size; those that give it use once, few, many or a size class.

CDR3 protein: CASRILTSGAGGNIQYF; CDR3 DNA: TGTGCCAGCAGGATTCTCACTAGCGGGGCCGGGGGAAACATTCAGTACTTC; D gene: TRBD2; J gene: TRBJ2-4; clone size: .; V gene: TRBV11-3
CDR3 protein: CASSPAGGSSDTQYF; CDR3 DNA: TGTGCCAGCTCACCCGCGGGCGGCAGTTCGGATACGCAGTATTTT; D gene: .; J gene: TRBJ2-3; clone size: .; V gene: TRBV18
CDR3 protein: CAWSVPRDRVSYGYTF; CDR3 DNA: TGTGCCTGGAGTGTACCCCGGGACAGGGTCTCCTATGGCTACACCTTC; D gene: TRBD1; J gene: TRBJ1-2; clone size: .; V gene: TRBV30
CDR3 protein: CASSPPSSDEQFF; CDR3 DNA: TGTGCCAGCTCACCACCCTCGAGCGATGAGCAGTTCTTC; D gene: .; J gene: TRBJ2-1; clone size: .; V gene: TRBV18
CDR3 protein: CASSSRPDTQYF; CDR3 DNA: TGTGCCAGCAGCTCCCGTCCAGATACGCAGTATTTT; D gene: .; J gene: TRBJ2-3; clone size: .; V gene: TRBV7-2
CDR3 protein: CASSAGGSYEQYF; CDR3 DNA: TGTGCCAGCAGCGCGGGGGGGAGCTACGAGCAGTACTTC; D gene: TRBD2; J gene: TRBJ2-7; clone size: once; V gene: TRBV5-4
CDR3 protein: CASSSPFGLAGVSTDTQYF; CDR3 DNA: TGTGCCAGCAGCTCCCCGTTCGGACTAGCGGGAGTTAGCACAGATACGCAGTATTTT; D gene: TRBD2; J gene: TRBJ2-3; clone size: .; V gene: TRBV11-3
CDR3 protein: CASSLYGDGGPQHF; CDR3 DNA: TGCGCCAGCAGCTTGTACGGGGATGGAGGGCCCCAGCATTTT; D gene: .; J gene: TRBJ1-5; clone size: few; V gene: TRBV5-1
CDR3 protein: CASSLSSLGGTLDEQFF; CDR3 DNA: TGTGCCAGCAGCTTATCGTCGCTTGGCGGGACCCTAGATGAGCAGTTCTTC; D gene: .; J gene: TRBJ2-1; clone size: .; V gene: TRBV11-2
CDR3 protein: CASSHRTNQETQYF; CDR3 DNA: TGCGCCAGCAGCCACCGGACTAACCAAGAGACCCAGTACTTC; D gene: .; J gene: TRBJ2-5; clone size: .; V gene: TRBV5-1
CDR3 protein: CASSLVVSSTDTQYF; CDR3 DNA: TGTGCCAGCAGTTTAGTGGTCAGTAGCACAGATACGCAGTATTTT; D gene: .; J gene: TRBJ2-3; clone size: .; V gene: TRBV28
CDR3 protein: CASSTVSGTGGPNTQYF; CDR3 DNA: TGTGCCAGTAGCACCGTATCTGGGACGGGAGGGCCGAATACGCAGTATTTT; D gene: TRBD2; J gene: TRBJ2-3; clone size: .; V gene: TRBV19
CDR3 protein: CASSPTGLGDTGELFF; CDR3 DNA: TGTGCCAGCTCACCGACGGGACTAGGGGACACCGGGGAGCTGTTTTTT; D gene: TRBD2; J gene: TRBJ2-2; clone size: .; V gene: TRBV18
CDR3 protein: CASSPTVPVGNQPQHF; CDR3 DNA: TGTGCCAGCAGTCCGACAGTGCCTGTGGGCAATCAGCCCCAGCATTTT; D gene: .; J gene: TRBJ1-5; clone size: .; V gene: TRBV27
CDR3 protein: CAIARGSGELFF; CDR3 DNA: TGTGCCATCGCGCGGGGATCCGGGGAGCTGTTTTTT; D gene: .; J gene: TRBJ2-2; clone size: .; V gene: TRBV7-2
CDR3 protein: CASSLGLAYEQYF; CDR3 DNA: TGTGCCAGCAGCTTAGGGCTAGCCTACGAGCAGTACTTC; D gene: .; J gene: TRBJ2-7; clone size: .; V gene: TRBV7-2
CDR3 protein: CAVGHTNGNTEAFF; CDR3 DNA: TGTGCCGTGGGGCATACCAATGGAAATACTGAAGCTTTCTTT; D gene: .; J gene: TRBJ1-1; clone size: .; V gene: TRBV5-4
CDR3 protein: CASSSNRDRGSEQYF; CDR3 DNA: TGTGCCAGCTCCTCTAACCGGGACAGGGGATCCGAGCAGTACTTC; D gene: TRBD1; J gene: TRBJ2-7; clone size: once; V gene: TRBV18
CDR3 protein: CASSTRAQTPGANVLTF; CDR3 DNA: TGTGCCAGCAGCACGCGGGCCCAAACCCCTGGGGCCAACGTCCTGACTTTC; D gene: .; J gene: TRBJ2-6; clone size: .; V gene: TRBV9
CDR3 protein: CASSQGHPVATGEQYF; CDR3 DNA: TGCGCCAGCAGCCAAGGTCATCCGGTCGCCACGGGGGAGCAGTACTTC; D gene: .; J gene: TRBJ2-7; clone size: once; V gene: TRBV4-3
CDR3 protein: CASSHAGGLENIQYF; CDR3 DNA: TGCGCCAGCAGCCATGCAGGGGGATTAGAAAACATTCAGTACTTC; D gene: TRBD1; J gene: TRBJ2-4; clone size: .; V gene: TRBV5-1
CDR3 protein: CATRPPGQSHQPQHF; CDR3 DNA: TGTGCCACCCGACCCCCGGGACAGAGTCATCAGCCCCAGCATTTT; D gene: TRBD1; J gene: TRBJ1-5; clone size: .; V gene: TRBV28
CDR3 protein: CASSSRTSPNNEQFF; CDR3 DNA: TGTGCCAGCAGCTCTAGGACTAGCCCCAACAATGAGCAGTTCTTC; D gene: TRBD2; J gene: TRBJ2-1; clone size: .; V gene: TRBV11-3
CDR3 protein: CASSLLTPTNTGELFF; CDR3 DNA: TGTGCCAGCAGCTTACTGACACCAACGAACACCGGGGAGCTGTTTTTT; D gene: .; J gene: TRBJ2-2; clone size: .; V gene: TRBV7-2
CDR3 protein: CASSLSGTSGRINEQFF; CDR3 DNA: TGTGCCAGCAGCCTATCCGGGACTAGCGGGAGGATCAATGAGCAGTTCTTC; D gene: TRBD2; J gene: TRBJ2-1; clone size: .; V gene: TRBV5-5
CDR3 protein: CASRPGQGATEAFF; CDR3 DNA: TGTGCCAGTAGGCCGGGACAGGGGGCCACTGAAGCTTTCTTT; D gene: TRBD1; J gene: TRBJ1-1; clone size: .; V gene: TRBV19
CDR3 protein: CASSLSGRQGGYGYTF; CDR3 DNA: TGTGCCAGCAGCTTATCCGGGAGACAGGGGGGCTATGGCTACACCTTC; D gene: TRBD1; J gene: TRBJ1-2; clone size: .; V gene: TRBV5-4
CDR3 protein: CASSLGTGLAGGPFGSEQFF; CDR3 DNA: TGCGCCAGCAGCTTGGGGACGGGACTAGCGGGAGGGCCTTTCGGGAGTGAGCAGTTCTTC; D gene: TRBD2; J gene: TRBJ2-1; clone size: .; V gene: TRBV5-1
CDR3 protein: CASSPDLAGTTNEKLFF; CDR3 DNA: TGTGCCAGCAGCCCAGACCTTGCGGGCACAACTAATGAAAAACTGTTTTTT; D gene: .; J gene: TRBJ1-4; clone size: .; V gene: TRBV7-2
CDR3 protein: CASSQDTQNEKLFF; CDR3 DNA: TGTGCCAGCAGCCAGGACACACAGAATGAAAAACTGTTTTTT; D gene: .; J gene: TRBJ1-4; clone size: .; V gene: TRBV7-8
CDR3 protein: CASSPGQIQETQYF; CDR3 DNA: TGTGCCAGCAGCCCCGGACAAATCCAAGAGACCCAGTACTTC; D gene: .; J gene: TRBJ2-5; clone size: once; V gene: TRBV6-5
CDR3 protein: CASSGGQVFGEQFF; CDR3 DNA: TGCGCCAGCAGCGGGGGACAGGTCTTTGGGGAGCAGTTCTTC; D gene: TRBD1; J gene: TRBJ2-1; clone size: once; V gene: TRBV5-1
CDR3 protein: CASSVGLRTSGDEQFF; CDR3 DNA: TGTGCCAGCAGCGTAGGATTGCGGACTAGCGGGGATGAGCAGTTCTTC; D gene: TRBD2; J gene: TRBJ2-1; clone size: .; V gene: TRBV9
CDR3 protein: CASSPRTSGWDEQFF; CDR3 DNA: TGTGCCAGCAGCCCGCGGACTAGCGGGTGGGATGAGCAGTTCTTC; D gene: TRBD2; J gene: TRBJ2-1; clone size: .; V gene: TRBV9
CDR3 protein: CAISVYTGELFF; CDR3 DNA: TGTGCCATCAGTGTCTACACCGGGGAGCTGTTTTTT; D gene: .; J gene: TRBJ2-2; clone size: .; V gene: TRBV10-3
CDR3 protein: CASKPDSGGQETQYF; CDR3 DNA: TGTGCCAGCAAACCGGATAGCGGGGGCCAAGAGACCCAGTACTTC; D gene: TRBD2; J gene: TRBJ2-5; clone size: .; V gene: TRBV9
CDR3 protein: CASSTLAEHNEQFF; CDR3 DNA: TGTGCCAGCAGTACTCTAGCGGAGCACAATGAGCAGTTCTTC; D gene: TRBD2; J gene: TRBJ2-1; clone size: .; V gene: TRBV27
CDR3 protein: CASSSSGRAGYEQYF; CDR3 DNA: TGTGCCAGTAGTAGTAGCGGGAGGGCCGGCTACGAGCAGTACTTC; D gene: TRBD2; J gene: TRBJ2-7; clone size: .; V gene: TRBV19
CDR3 protein: CASSLVGGQPQHF; CDR3 DNA: TGCGCCAGCAGCTTGGTCGGTGGTCAGCCCCAGCATTTT; D gene: .; J gene: TRBJ1-5; clone size: .; V gene: TRBV5-1
CDR3 protein: CASSSGTDYEQYF; CDR3 DNA: TGTGCCAGCAGCTCCGGGACAGACTACGAGCAGTACTTC; D gene: TRBD1; J gene: TRBJ2-7; clone size: .; V gene: TRBV28